This T cell receptor (beta chain) originates from a study of blood T cell repertoires in COVID-19. Original handling: Nucleated cell number was recorded as an estimate derived from reference gene primer amplification. Assay used: immunoSEQ multiplex PCR; TCRdb lists only in-frame clones, some missing. D and trimming come from the DNA, and the V and J calls and clone size come from that table. This sample carries 250,000 or so clones, around 93% of them seen once, and the ten largest clones take roughly 2.9%. Sequencing was done on a sample of PBMCs or T cells enriched from blood (not recorded which). The TCR was taken from a man aged 35-49 years who had been exposed to COVID-19.

The CDR3 is CASSLPTGNTGELFF. The CDR3 region has the DNA TGTGCCAGCAGTTTACCGACAGGGAACACCGGGGAGCTGTTTTTT. This rearrangement joins TRBV28 to TRBJ2-2; a possible D gene is TRBD1 (6 bases). V lost 2 bases, J lost 1 base, and 8 bases lay in between. CDR3 length: 15 residues. CDR1 is MDHEN, CDR2 SYDVKM, per germline.